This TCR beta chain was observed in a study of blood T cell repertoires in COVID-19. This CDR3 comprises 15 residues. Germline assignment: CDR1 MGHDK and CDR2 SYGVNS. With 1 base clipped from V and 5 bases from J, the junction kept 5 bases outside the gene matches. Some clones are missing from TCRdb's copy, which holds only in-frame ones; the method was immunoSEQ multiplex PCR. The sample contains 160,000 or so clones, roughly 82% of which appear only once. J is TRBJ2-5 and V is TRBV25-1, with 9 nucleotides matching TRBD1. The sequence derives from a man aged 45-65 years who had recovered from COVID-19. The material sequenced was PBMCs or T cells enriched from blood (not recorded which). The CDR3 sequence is CASSEFTGGEETQYF. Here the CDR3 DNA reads TGTGCCAGCAGTGAATTCACAGGGGGCGAGGAGACCCAGTACTTC.